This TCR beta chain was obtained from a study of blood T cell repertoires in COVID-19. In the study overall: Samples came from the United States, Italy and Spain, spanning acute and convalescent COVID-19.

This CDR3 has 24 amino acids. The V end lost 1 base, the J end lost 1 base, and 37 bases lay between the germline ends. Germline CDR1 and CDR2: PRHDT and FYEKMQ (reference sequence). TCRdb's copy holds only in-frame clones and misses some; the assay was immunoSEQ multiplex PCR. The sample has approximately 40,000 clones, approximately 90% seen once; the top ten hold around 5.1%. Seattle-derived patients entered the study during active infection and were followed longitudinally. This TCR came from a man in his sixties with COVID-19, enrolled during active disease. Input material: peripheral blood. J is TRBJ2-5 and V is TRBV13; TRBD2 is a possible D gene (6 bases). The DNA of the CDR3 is TGTGCCAGCAGCTTAGCGGCAGCCGGGGGAGGACCCGGCAGCCTAGGGAAAAGCCAAGAGACCCAGTACTTC. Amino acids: CASSLAAAGGGPGSLGKSQETQYF.